The subject of this entry is one T cell receptor (beta chain). This clone's antigen is unknown. No base-level quality is on record; no much larger clone is a single base apart. This sample was included in a study of blood T cell repertoires in COVID-19 (dated by TCRdb to about 2020). Turning to the overall study: Collaborator samples came from the United States, Italy and Spain and covered acute and convalescent phases of COVID-19. The prospective study material was composed of cDNA or gDNA derived from T cells, B-cell-depleted T cells, or PBMCs. The dataset comprised deeply sampled blood TCRbeta repertoires from subjects exposed to, actively infected with, or recovered from COVID-19. The repertoires were released in a freely available public database intended as a resource for research on the immune response to SARS-CoV-2. The samples were drawn from the first 160 participants of the ongoing ImmuneRACE study and from roughly 1,300 subjects provided by 6 global collaborators. The sample metadata nearly always contained a de-identified subject ID, COVID-19 status, age in years and sex. Where available, HLA class I and class II types were obtained from metadata supplied by the sample provider rather than from assay-based typing. Overall study results and their limits: Clinical and demographic metadata were provided uncurated, with the amount varying by source and participant.

The CDR3 runs 17 residues from the cysteine to the phenylalanine. Left in the record is the CDR3 DNA by itself, 51 bases read in frame from the first base. V loses 4 bases of germline sequence and J loses 2 bases, and the interval between the two ends is 20 bases. The germline V gene yields SGDLS for CDR1 and YYNGEE for CDR2. The immunoSEQ Assay, a bias-controlled multiplex PCR, was used to amplify TCRbeta CDR3 regions from genomic DNA. In the authors' own workflow: The number of nucleated cells in each sample was estimated from the amplification of reference gene primers within the assay. Sequence reads were collapsed and filtered to measure the absolute abundance of every unique TCRbeta CDR3 rearrangement. Productive Simpson clonality was computed per sample as the square root of Simpson's diversity index over productive rearrangements. The clones in this table, taken by TCRdb from immuneACCESS, are in-frame only. Not every clone is retained; where verified, under half of the shortfall comes from an unresolved V gene, and the cause of the rest is unknown. From that table come the V and J calls and clone size; the DNA was used to work out D and trimming. This sample holds fewer than 450,000 clones; around 90% were observed only once. About 1.2% of the sample is in the top ten clones.

Enrolling through a virtual design, the prospective study's participants ranged in age from roughly 18 to 89 years and lived across roughly 23 United States geographic areas. In the prospective study, cohorts were assigned on the basis of participant-reported clinical history obtained from a screening survey and a study questionnaire. Recovered participants in ImmuneRACE Cohort 3 were defined by two consecutive negative NP/OP PCR tests, clearance by a healthcare professional, or resolution of symptoms. Mobile phlebotomists in the prospective study collected whole blood, serum and a nasopharyngeal or oropharyngeal swab from every participant. Prospective study participants could optionally give additional blood draws and questionnaires over an approximately two-month period. Before DNA extraction, prospective study blood samples were shipped either frozen or at room temperature.

The receptor's source is a woman under 30 who had recovered from COVID-19. The chain is made from TRBV9 and TRBJ2-3; the D region possibly corresponds to TRBD1 (6 bases align). The sample consisted of PBMCs or T cells enriched from blood (not recorded which). The nucleotides read TGTGCCAGCAGCCTCCCTCGACCGGGACAAACCACAGATACGCAGTATTTT. The resulting protein is CASSLPRPGQTTDTQYF.